The 14 T cell receptor beta chains listed next were all sequenced from one sample in a study of response to subunit inactivated influenza vaccine. MiXCR, run by TCRdb on the RT-PCR reads, gives a single entry per CDR3 protein. Here the sample spans about 570,000 distinct CDR3 sequences, 12% being singletons. Sample: PBMCs from blood, taken on the day of vaccination. The receptors shown here come from a man in his fifties who received an inactivated influenza vaccine.

The chain employs TRBV28 and TRBJ2-6; no reliable D call. The CDR3 loop spans 15 amino acids. Trimming cost V 8 bases and J 0 bases, with 11 bases left between them. Germline CDR1 is MDHEN and CDR2 is SYDVKM. The CDR3 DNA reads as TGTGCCAGCCTAGGACGGTTCTCTGGGGCCAACGTCCTGACTTTC. Its protein product is CASLGRFSGANVLTF.

This clonotype was seen more than once but under ten times. The chain carries TRBV5-1 and TRBJ2-3; TRBD1 agrees at 12 bases. V shed 4 bases, J shed 1 base, and the junction held 4 bases outside the gene matches. Germline V CDR1 and CDR2: SGHRS, YFSETQ. The CDR3 consists of 16 residues. CDR3 DNA: TGCGCCAGCAGCGCGGGACAGGGGGCACGCACAGATACGCAGTATTTT. It translates to CASSAGQGARTDTQYF.

There are a few counts of this clonotype. The chain employs TRBV6-1 and TRBJ2-7, with TRBD1 as a possible D gene (6 bases). Germline CDR1 MNHNS, CDR2 SASEGT. The CDR3 consists of 14 residues. V was shortened by 0 bases and J by 6 bases, with 12 bases between the two germline ends. CDR3 DNA sequence: TGTGCCAGCAGTGAAGCGGGTGCCAGGGGCGAGCAGTACTTC. This encodes CASSEAGARGEQYF.

This clonotype was recorded many times. The rearrangement uses TRBV12-3 or TRBV12-4 and TRBJ1-2; D may be TRBD1 (5 bases). Trimming left V 5 bases short and J 0 bases short, with 16 bases between. This CDR3 spans 16 amino acids. In nucleotides, the CDR3 is TGTGCCAGCAGTCCTGGGAGGGACGGAGCTAACTATGGCTACACCTTC. Translated: CASSPGRDGANYGYTF.

There are a few counts of this clonotype. V gene TRBV7-2 combines with J gene TRBJ2-7; 9 bases are a match to TRBD2. Germline CDR1 reads SGHTA; CDR2 reads FQGNSA. This CDR3 is built from 14 residues. V dropped 5 bases and J dropped 9; count of bases not matched to a gene: 11. The CDR3 nucleotides are TGTGCCAGCAGCGGCACCGGGACTAGCCCCTGGCAGTACTTC. Translated: CASSGTGTSPWQYF. Based on the CDR3 plus reference TRBV7-2 and TRBJ2-7, the full variable domain is GAGVSQSPSNKVTEKGKDVELRCDPISGHTALYWYRQSLGQGLEFLIYFQGNSAPDKSGLPSDRFSAERTGGSVSTLTIQRTQQEDSAVYLCASSGTGTSPWQYFGPGTRLTVT.

This clonotype was detected many times. Mismatch with germline at one junction end may stem from a read error. The chain links TRBV7-2 to TRBJ2-3, with D unclear. The CDR3 consists of 14 residues. Germline CDR1 SGHTA, CDR2 FQGNSA. Here the CDR3 DNA reads TGCGCCAGCAGCTTGGCAGGATACACAGATACGCAGTATTTT. It specifies CASSLAGYTDTQYF.

The J gene is TRBJ2-6, the V gene TRBV12-3 or TRBV12-4; D may be TRBD2 (5 bases). Trimming cost V 3 bases and J 1 base, with 7 bases left between them. The length of the CDR3 is 15 residues. As DNA, the CDR3 is TGTGCCAGCAGTTTTTCGGGGTCTGGGGCCAACGTCCTGACTTTC. This translates into CASSFSGSGANVLTF.

J is TRBJ2-1 and V is TRBV7-2, with TRBD2 identical over 10 bases. Germline V gives CDR1 SGHTA, CDR2 FQGNSA. V was clipped by 1 base and J by 6 bases; unmatched bases: 6. The CDR3 is 16 amino acids. CDR3 residues: CASSLGGSGGINEQFF. CDR3 coding DNA: TGTGCCAGCAGCTTAGGCGGTAGCGGGGGGATCAATGAGCAGTTCTTC.

The chain has TRBV5-1 and TRBJ2-7; D is uncertain. Germline-derived CDR1 and CDR2 are SGHRS and YFSETQ. This CDR3 spans 14 amino acids. The ends were cut back, 7 bases at V and 1 base at J, with 15 bases in the middle. The CDR3 DNA is TGCGCCAGCTCTCCCGGGTCGGCTTCCTACGAGCAGTACTTC. Encoded protein: CASSPGSASYEQYF. Filled out from reference TRBV5-1 and TRBJ2-7, the complete variable domain reads KAGVTQTPRYLIKTRGQQVTLSCSPISGHRSVSWYQQTPGQGLQFLFEYFSETQRNKGNFPGRFSGRQFSNSRSEMNVSTLELGDSALYLCASSPGSASYEQYFGPGTRLTVT.

On this clonotype itself: Being one base from a much bigger clone, this may be a read error. The chain employs TRBV15 and TRBJ2-5; D perhaps matches TRBD2 (6 bases). In germline, CDR1 is LNHNV, CDR2 YYDKDF (reference sequence). V lost 8 bases and J 5 bases, leaving 18 bases between the germline ends. This CDR3 region has 14 residues. The CDR3 region has the DNA TGTGCCACCGGGCTAGCGCGGGGATCGGAGACCCAGTACTTC. Amino acids: CATGLARGSETQYF.

This clonotype was seen a handful of times. This chain connects TRBV24-1 to TRBJ2-3; no clear D. The length of the CDR3 is 17 residues. Trimming pared 3 bases from V and 0 bases from J, leaving 15 bases between. Looked up from germline, CDR1 is KGHDR and CDR2 is SFDVKD. The DNA for the CDR3 is TGTGCCACCAGTGATGGCGGAGTTCGTAGGAGCACAGATACGCAGTATTTT. Amino acids: CATSDGGVRRSTDTQYF.

The chain carries TRBV30 and TRBJ2-3; D remains unclear. Germline lookup yields CDR1 GTSNPN and CDR2 SVGIG (reference sequence). Trimming took 2 bases from V and 3 from J, leaving 21 bases between them. This CDR3 has 17 amino acids. The CDR3 coding sequence is TGTGCCTGGAGTACCCGTCGGACCCTTAGACGGACAGATACGCAGTATTTT. Translating it yields CAWSTRRTLRRTDTQYF. The entire variable domain, with the rest obtained from reference TRBV30 and TRBJ2-3, is as follows: SQTIHQWPATLVQPVGSPLSLECTVEGTSNPNLYWYRQAAGRGLQLLFYSVGIGQISSEVPQNLSASRPQDRQFILSSKKLLLSDSGFYLCAWSTRRTLRRTDTQYFGPGTRLTVL.

The rearrangement joins TRBV5-6 to TRBJ1-2; D uncertain. V lost 4 bases and J 8 bases, leaving 15 bases between the germline ends. This CDR3 has 13 residues. Looked up from germline, CDR1 is SGHDT and CDR2 is YYEEEE. The CDR3 loop reads CASSADLLGGYTF. The CDR3 nucleotides read TGTGCCAGCAGCGCGGACCTACTGGGAGGCTACACCTTC.

The chain carries TRBV6-1 and TRBJ1-6; D uncertain. The CDR3 spans 13 residues. Germline CDR1 is MNHNS and CDR2 is SASEGT. V lost 6 bases and J 7 bases, leaving 10 bases between the germline ends. The CDR3 coding sequence is TGTGCCAGCAGGTTTTCAGGAAATTCACCCCTCCACTTT. Translated: CASRFSGNSPLHF.